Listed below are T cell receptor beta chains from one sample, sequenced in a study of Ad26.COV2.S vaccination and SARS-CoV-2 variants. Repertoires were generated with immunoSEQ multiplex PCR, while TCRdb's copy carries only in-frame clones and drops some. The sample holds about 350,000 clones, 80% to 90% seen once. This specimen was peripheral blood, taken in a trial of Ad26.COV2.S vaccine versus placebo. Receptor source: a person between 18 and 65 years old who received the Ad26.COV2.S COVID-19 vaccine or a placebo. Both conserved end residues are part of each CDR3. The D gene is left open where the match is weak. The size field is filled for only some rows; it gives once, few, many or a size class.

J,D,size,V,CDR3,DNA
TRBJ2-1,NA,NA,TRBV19,CASSIPPGGQFF,TGTGCCAGTAGTATCCCACCTGGTGGGCAGTTCTTC
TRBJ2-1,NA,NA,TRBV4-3,CASSQDGAPSSYNEQFF,TGCGCCAGCAGCCAAGATGGTGCTCCTTCCTCCTACAATGAGCAGTTCTTC
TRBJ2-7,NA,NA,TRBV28,CASSLSPGPYYEQYF,TGTGCCAGCAGTTTATCCCCAGGGCCCTACTACGAGCAGTACTTC
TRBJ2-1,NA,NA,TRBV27,CASSPLGNYYNEQFF,TGTGCCAGCAGCCCCCTCGGAAACTACTACAATGAGCAGTTCTTC
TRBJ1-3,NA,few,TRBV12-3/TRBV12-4,CASERISGNTIYF,TGTGCCAGCGAACGGATCTCTGGAAACACCATATATTTT
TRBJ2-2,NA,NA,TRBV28,CASSFKWAAGTGELFF,TGTGCCAGCAGTTTCAAGTGGGCGGCGGGCACCGGGGAGCTGTTTTTT
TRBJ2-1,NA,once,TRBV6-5,CASSLPGRQFF,TGTGCCAGCAGCCTTCCGGGACGTCAGTTCTTC
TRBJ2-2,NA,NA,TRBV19,CASSIGLGDTGELFF,TGTGCCAGTAGTATTGGGTTGGGGGACACCGGGGAGCTGTTTTTT
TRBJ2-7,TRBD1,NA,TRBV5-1,CASSFRTGYEQYF,TGCGCCAGCAGCTTCCGGACAGGCTACGAGCAGTACTTC
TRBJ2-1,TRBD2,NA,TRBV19,CASRRTSGQDEQFF,TGTGCCAGTAGGAGGACTAGCGGTCAGGATGAGCAGTTCTTC
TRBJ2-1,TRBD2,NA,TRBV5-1,CASSRERTSGGAFEQFF,TGCGCCAGCAGCCGAGAGAGGACTAGCGGGGGGGCATTTGAGCAGTTCTTC
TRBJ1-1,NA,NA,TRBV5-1,CASSYRVDTEAFF,TGCGCCAGCAGCTACAGGGTTGACACTGAAGCTTTCTTT
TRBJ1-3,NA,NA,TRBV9,CASSVGLSGNTIYF,TGTGCCAGCAGCGTGGGGTTGTCAGGAAACACCATATATTTT
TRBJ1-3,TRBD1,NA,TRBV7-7,CASSLSQGPGNTIYF,TGTGCCAGCAGCTTATCACAGGGGCCTGGAAACACCATATATTTT
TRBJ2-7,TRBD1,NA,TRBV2,CASSHGQASFFVHEQYF,TGTGCCAGCTCCCACGGACAGGCTTCCTTTTTCGTACACGAGCAGTACTTC
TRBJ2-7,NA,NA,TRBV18,CASSPLNGGTSYEQYF,TGTGCCAGCTCACCCCTTAATGGGGGGACCTCCTACGAGCAGTACTTC
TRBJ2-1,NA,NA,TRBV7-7,CASSKAAAPYNEQFF,TGTGCTAGCAGCAAAGCAGCGGCTCCCTACAATGAGCAGTTCTTC
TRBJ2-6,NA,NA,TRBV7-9,CASSLGGEHSGANVLTF,TGTGCCAGCAGCTTAGGAGGTGAACACTCTGGGGCCAACGTCCTGACTTTC
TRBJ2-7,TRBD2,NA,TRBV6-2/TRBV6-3,CASSYGGRARDEQYF,TGTGCCAGCAGTTACGGCGGGAGGGCACGGGACGAGCAGTACTTC